These 26 T cell receptor beta chains were sequenced from one sample in a study of T-cell reconstitution after alpha-beta-depleted transplantation in children. TCRbeta library construction was performed incorporating unique molecular identifiers. TCRdb reanalysed the PCR reads using MiXCR and keeps one entry per CDR3 protein. The top ten hold approximately 6% of the sample, which has about 200,000 distinct CDR3 sequences, approximately 7% seen once. The sample was PBMCs, taken before TCRalphabeta/CD19-depleted stem cell transplant. The receptors were gathered from a boy aged 2 to 10 with acute lymphoblastic leukemia, due to receive a stem cell transplant.

The chain joins TRBV5-4 to TRBJ1-1; a weak D match, TRBD1 (5 bases). The V end lost 5 bases, the J end lost 5 bases, and 13 bases lay between the germline ends. The CDR3 has 13 residues. Germline V lookup: CDR1 SGHNT, CDR2 YYREEE (reference sequence). The CDR3 loop is CASRSDSGTEAFF. The CDR3 DNA reads as TGTGCCAGCAGATCCGACAGTGGGACTGAAGCTTTCTTT. Using reference TRBV5-4 and TRBJ1-1 for the parts outside the CDR3, the full variable domain is ETGVTQSPTHLIKTRGQQVTLRCSSQSGHNTVSWYQQALGQGPQFIFQYYREEENGRGNFPPRFSGLQFPNYSSELNVNALELDDSALYLCASRSDSGTEAFFGQGTRLTVV.

On this clonotype: This is likely a read error, given that the CDR3 carries no conserved phenylalanine or tryptophan at its end. The rearrangement uses TRBV5-1 and TRBJ1-1; no definite D call. Germline V gene data show CDR1 as SGHRS and CDR2 as YFSETQ. The V gene lost 0 bases and the J gene lost 4 bases, with 1 base spanning the gap. The CDR3 covers 11 residues. CDR3 loop: CASSLGTEAFV. The CDR3, as DNA: TGCGCCAGCAGCTTGGGCACTGAAGCTTTCGTT.

The chain recombines TRBV7-2 with TRBJ2-7; unclear D gene. The CDR3 runs 12 residues. Germline-derived CDR1 and CDR2 are SGHTA and FQGNSA. Trimming left V 5 bases short and J 2 bases short, with 7 bases between. The CDR3 DNA sequence: TGTGCCAGCAGCCCCACTACCTACGAGCAGTACTTC. Protein product: CASSPTTYEQYF.

This clonotype was picked up many times. This rearrangement joins TRBV7-2 to TRBJ2-4; weak D call: TRBD2 (5 bases). The CDR3 covers 13 residues. Germline V lookup: CDR1 SGHTA, CDR2 FQGNSA. The germline V and J ends were trimmed by 5 bases and 5 bases, with 10 bases remaining between them. The CDR3: CASSPGMQNIQYF. The CDR3, as DNA: TGTGCCAGCAGCCCGGGGATGCAAAACATTCAGTACTTC.

The chain couples TRBV27 to TRBJ2-5; 7 bases match TRBD1. Germline-derived CDR1 and CDR2 are MNHEY and SMNVEV (reference sequence). The CDR3 runs to 12 residues. The J segment lost 2 bases and the V segment lost 8 bases, leaving 2 bases of the junction unmatched. The CDR3 loop is CASGTEQETQYF. The CDR3 bases are TGTGCCAGCGGGACAGAGCAAGAGACCCAGTACTTC.

This clonotype was seen ten or more times. The chain employs TRBV6-1 and TRBJ2-2; possibly TRBD2 for D (7 bases). In germline, CDR1 is MNHNS, CDR2 SASEGT. CDR3 length equals 13 residues. Trimming shortened V by 7 bases and J by 9 bases, and 15 bases separated the two germline ends. This CDR3 reads CASNLGGLRELFF. In nucleotides, the CDR3 is TGTGCCAGCAACTTGGGGGGGCTTAGGGAGCTGTTTTTT.

There are a few counts of this clonotype. The chain is built from TRBV2 and TRBJ2-5; TRBD2 matches 8 bases. V lost 3 bases and J lost 4; bases outside the gene matches: 7. The V gene's germline CDR1 is SNHLY and CDR2 FYNNEI. The CDR3 length is 15 residues. CDR3 amino acids: CASSDPGGPVETQYF. DNA of the CDR3: TGTGCCAGCAGTGATCCGGGGGGGCCTGTAGAGACCCAGTACTTC.

This clonotype occurred a few times. V and J are TRBV5-1 and TRBJ1-5, with TRBD1 identical over 8 bases. Germline loops: CDR1 SGHRS, CDR2 YFSETQ. This CDR3 spans 15 amino acids. Losses at the gene ends were 0 bases for V and 5 bases for J; bases not matched to a gene: 4. The CDR3: CASSLGTGGDQPQHF. Written as DNA, the CDR3 is TGCGCCAGCAGCTTGGGCACAGGGGGGGATCAGCCCCAGCATTTT.

This clonotype was detected a few times. V gene TRBV5-1 combines with J gene TRBJ2-6; tentative D call: TRBD1 (5 bases). Germline CDR1 reads SGHRS; CDR2 reads YFSETQ. Trimming removed 4 bases from V and 1 base from J, with 15 bases in between. The CDR3 loop spans 17 amino acids. The CDR3, as DNA: TGCGCCAGCAGCCTACAGGTTACCTCGTCTGGGGCCAACGTCCTGACTTTC. Amino acid sequence: CASSLQVTSSGANVLTF.

This clonotype was found many times. The CDR3 spells CSAVSRGSEFGQFF. Here the CDR3 DNA reads TGCAGTGCCGTCTCACGCGGTTCGGAATTTGGGCAGTTCTTC. The chain joins TRBV20-1 to TRBJ2-1; no clear D gene. There are 14 residues in the CDR3. Trimming left V 6 bases short and J 12 bases short, with 24 bases between. CDR1 and CDR2 from the germline V gene are DFQATT and SNEGSKA (reference sequence).

The gene calls are TRBV20-1 and TRBJ1-2; a weak D match, TRBD1 (6 bases). CDR3 length equals 14 residues. Germline assignment: CDR1 DFQATT and CDR2 SNEGSKA (reference sequence). The V end was cut by 2 bases, the J end by 5 bases, with 15 bases between. CDR3 region: CSARPQTGRYGYTF. The CDR3 DNA sequence: TGCAGTGCTAGACCCCAAACAGGGAGGTATGGCTACACCTTC.

This clonotype was recorded once. CDR3 in DNA: TGTGCCAGTAGTATAGGACAGGGGGTGGATACGCAGTATTTT. Its translation: CASSIGQGVDTQYF. The chain employs TRBV19 and TRBJ2-3; TRBD1 agrees at 9 bases. The germline V gene encodes CDR1 LNHDA and CDR2 SQIVND (reference sequence). Trimming took 1 base from V and 6 from J; bases not matched to a gene: 2. The CDR3 sequence is 14 residues long.

This clonotype was observed a handful of times. The chain recombines TRBV6-1 with TRBJ1-5; D gene unclear. Germline lookup yields CDR1 MNHNS and CDR2 SASEGT. The CDR3 runs 15 residues. V was cut by 10 bases and J by 8 bases, with 24 bases left in between. In DNA, the CDR3 is TGTGCCACCTCCGCGGAGGGAACGGGCGCGGAGCCCCAGCATTTT. Its protein is CATSAEGTGAEPQHF.

This clonotype was seen repeatedly, ten times or more. The rearrangement uses TRBV5-5 and TRBJ1-6, with D tentatively TRBD1 (5 bases). From germline, CDR1 is SGHKS and CDR2 YYEKEE (reference sequence). The germline V and J ends were trimmed by 4 bases and 0 bases, with 11 bases remaining between them. The CDR3 is 16 residues long. CDR3 sequence reads: CASSRQLSSYNSPLHF. The CDR3 DNA is TGTGCCAGCAGCCGACAGCTGAGCTCCTATAATTCACCCCTCCACTTT.

This clonotype appeared many times. This chain links TRBV12-3 or TRBV12-4 with TRBJ2-1; 11 nucleotides match TRBD2. Trimming at V came to 7 bases and at J to 7 bases, leaving 6 bases not matched to a gene. The CDR3 contains 14 residues. CDR3 in amino acids: CASTPGLAANEQFF. As DNA, the CDR3 is TGTGCCAGCACCCCGGGACTAGCGGCAAATGAGCAGTTCTTC.

This clonotype was found many times. The chain has TRBV2 and TRBJ2-3, with D tentatively TRBD1 (6 bases). CDR3 length: 15 amino acids. Looked up from germline, CDR1 is SNHLY and CDR2 is FYNNEI. Trimming stripped 4 bases from V and 2 bases from J, with 13 bases between. This CDR3 is CASSGEAGDTDTQYF. CDR3 DNA sequence: TGTGCCAGCAGTGGAGAGGCAGGGGACACAGATACGCAGTATTTT.

There are many counts of this clonotype. This chain uses TRBV20-1 with TRBJ2-1; 16 bases match TRBD2. The V gene's germline CDR1 is DFQATT and CDR2 SNEGSKA (reference sequence). V was pared by 6 bases and J by 8 bases, with 4 bases of the junction left unmatched. The CDR3 has 14 residues. CDR3 bases: TGCAGTGCCGACGGGACTAGCGGGAGGGATGAGCAGTTCTTC. Its translation is CSADGTSGRDEQFF.

This sequence joins TRBV2 and TRBJ1-4; a weak D match, TRBD1 (5 bases). This CDR3 spans 15 amino acids. V was cut by 7 bases and J by 10 bases, with 22 bases left in between. CDR1 is SNHLY and CDR2 is FYNNEI in the germline V gene. In nucleotides, the CDR3 is TGTGCCAGCACTCCCTTCCGGGACGGCGTGGGAAAACTGTTTTTT. The encoded protein is CASTPFRDGVGKLFF.

V usage is TRBV5-5 and J usage is TRBJ1-1; TRBD1 agrees at 8 bases. The V segment lost 4 bases and the J segment 0 bases; nucleotides outside the gene matches: 2. The CDR3 loop spans 14 amino acids. The V gene's germline CDR1 is SGHKS and CDR2 YYEKEE (reference sequence). The CDR3 DNA follows: TGTGCCAGCAGCCTACAGGGGGTGAACACTGAAGCTTTCTTT. Its translation is CASSLQGVNTEAFF.

This clonotype came up many times. The rearrangement joins TRBV29-1 to TRBJ1-1, with TRBD1 as a possible D gene (5 bases). Germline CDR1 is SQVTM and CDR2 is ANQGSEA. CDR3 size: 13 residues. V was shortened by 6 bases and J by 3 bases, with 14 bases between the two germline ends. The CDR3, as DNA: TGCAGCGTCTCTCAAGGGGCTTACACTGAAGCTTTCTTT. This translates into CSVSQGAYTEAFF.

Ten or more counts support this clonotype. The chain links TRBV20-1 to TRBJ2-3, with 9 bases matching TRBD2. This CDR3 region has 14 residues. V trimming: 5 bases; J trimming: 0 bases; junction bases outside the gene matches: 3. Germline V gene data show CDR1 as DFQATT and CDR2 as SNEGSKA (reference sequence). Written as DNA, the CDR3 is TGCAGTGCTGGCGGGGGGGCTAGCACAGATACGCAGTATTTT. Its translation: CSAGGGASTDTQYF.

The V gene is TRBV11-3, the J gene TRBJ2-3, with TRBD2 identical over 7 bases. The trim removed 5 bases at V and 6 bases at J, leaving 11 bases unmatched. In germline, CDR1 is SGHNT, CDR2 YENEEA. This CDR3 spans 15 amino acids. In nucleotides, the CDR3 is TGTGCCAGCAGCCCCGAGAGCGGGATAAGGGATACGCAGTATTTT. This codes for CASSPESGIRDTQYF.

The chain combines TRBV5-5 with TRBJ2-5; TRBD2 is a possible D gene (5 bases). CDR3 length equals 15 residues. Germline V gene sequence: CDR1 SGHKS, CDR2 YYEKEE (reference sequence). Trimming shortened V by 0 bases and J by 2 bases, and 11 bases separated the two germline ends. The DNA for the CDR3 is TGTGCCAGCAGCTTGGAGTTCTCGGGGCAAGAGACCCAGTACTTC. Its translation: CASSLEFSGQETQYF. Supplemented by reference TRBV5-5 and TRBJ2-5, the full variable domain reads DAGVTQSPTHLIKTRGQQVTLRCSPISGHKSVSWYQQVLGQGPQFIFQYYEKEERGRGNFPDRFSARQFPNYSSELNVNALLLGDSALYLCASSLEFSGQETQYFGPGTRLLVL.

Many counts were recorded for this clonotype. The rearrangement uses TRBV28 and TRBJ2-5; D call uncertain. This CDR3 spans 15 amino acids. CDR1 and CDR2 (germline): MDHEN, SYDVKM. Deletions cut 6 bases from V and 2 bases from J, with 16 bases between. This CDR3 is CASSSPGRIQETQYF. CDR3 in DNA: TGTGCCAGCAGCTCACCCGGCAGGATACAAGAGACCCAGTACTTC.

This clonotype was seen repeatedly, ten times or more. The rearrangement uses TRBV2 and TRBJ2-1, with D possibly being TRBD2 (6 bases). The V gene lost 6 bases and the J gene lost 2 bases, with 14 bases spanning the gap. Germline V gene lookup returns CDR1 SNHLY and CDR2 FYNNEI. The CDR3 totals 15 residues. CDR3 residues: CASSPRGTTYNEQFF. CDR3 DNA sequence: TGTGCCAGCAGCCCTCGGGGGACCACCTACAATGAGCAGTTCTTC.

This sequence joins TRBV5-1 and TRBJ1-3, with D unresolved. There are 16 residues in the CDR3. Trimming shortened V by 0 bases and J by 0 bases, and 10 bases separated the two germline ends. In germline, CDR1 is SGHRS, CDR2 YFSETQ. The CDR3 here is CASSLESGSSGNTIYF. The DNA for the CDR3 is TGCGCCAGCAGCTTGGAGTCCGGGAGCTCTGGAAACACCATATATTTT.